This T cell receptor (beta chain) appears in the sequencing data of a study of blood T cell repertoires in COVID-19. Across the study: From T cells, B-cell-depleted T cells, or PBMCs came the material, which was cDNA or gDNA.

Authors' analysis steps: Estimated nucleated cell counts came from reference gene primer amplification. Profiled with immunoSEQ multiplex PCR; TCRdb holds only in-frame clones, not every one. For V, J and clone size, that table is used; D and trimming come from the DNA. The sample records approximately 140,000 clones, about 80% being singletons. Germline-derived CDR1 and CDR2 are MDHEN and SYDVKM. The CDR3 extends over 11 amino acids. The V and J ends lost 8 bases and 4 bases respectively, with 8 bases between them. The specimen sequenced was peripheral blood. V is TRBV28 and J is TRBJ1-2; D is uncertain. The TCR comes from a man in his sixties with acute or convalescent COVID-19. CDR3 DNA sequence: TGTGCCAGCGAGGAGAGCTATGGCTACACCTTC. Translation gives CASEESYGYTF.